The source of this TCR beta chain is a study of cytomegalovirus exposure and HLA in healthy donors. 60 Vbeta and 13 Jbeta primers were used in PCR. The assay was immunoSEQ multiplex PCR, and TCRdb's table has in-frame clones only and misses some. The sample includes around 100,000 clones, 79% of them seen just once. With regard to this clone: The same CDR3 also results from other DNA sequences found in this sample.

The TCR was taken from a woman in her 40s in good health and CMV-seronegative. The sample comprised PBMCs.

The CDR3 loop is CASTITPGLANEQFF. In nucleotides, the CDR3 is TGTGCCAGCACCATTACACCGGGACTAGCCAATGAGCAGTTCTTC. This chain links TRBV27 with TRBJ2-1; 9 bases match TRBD2. Germline V lookup: CDR1 MNHEY, CDR2 SMNVEV (reference sequence). J was trimmed by 6 bases and V by 7 bases; bases with no gene match: 10. This CDR3 contains 15 residues.